This entry is about one T cell receptor (beta chain). Its antigen is still unknown. Via the markers CD45RO/CCR7/CD25/CD127/CD95/CD27, stem cell-like memory, regulatory, central memory and naive CD4+ cells were sorted. With 2 bases removed from V and 4 bases from J, the gap between germline ends came to 12 bases. The CDR3 runs 14 residues. CDR1 and CDR2 from the germline V gene are SGDLS and YYNGEE. Investigators reverse transcribed all isolated RNA, so they sequenced expressed TCRB transcripts. Clones were read by immunoSEQ multiplex PCR, and TCRdb kept only the in-frame ones, dropping some. Among 240,000 or so clones listed, under 70% were seen once. This entry belongs to a study of beta chain features in type 1 diabetes. Study-level points and caveats: HLA effects on TCRB rearrangement stayed unresolved here. Patients with type 1 diabetes showed fewer VDJ junction insertions and more deletions.

This receptor was identified in a young man in good health. This rearrangement joins TRBV9 to TRBJ2-5, with D tentatively TRBD1 (5 bases). The sample taken for sequencing was naive CD4+ T cells from blood. The CDR3 protein is CASSVGPGGETQYF. As DNA, the CDR3 is TGTGCCAGCAGCGTGGGGCCGGGCGGAGAGACCCAGTACTTC.